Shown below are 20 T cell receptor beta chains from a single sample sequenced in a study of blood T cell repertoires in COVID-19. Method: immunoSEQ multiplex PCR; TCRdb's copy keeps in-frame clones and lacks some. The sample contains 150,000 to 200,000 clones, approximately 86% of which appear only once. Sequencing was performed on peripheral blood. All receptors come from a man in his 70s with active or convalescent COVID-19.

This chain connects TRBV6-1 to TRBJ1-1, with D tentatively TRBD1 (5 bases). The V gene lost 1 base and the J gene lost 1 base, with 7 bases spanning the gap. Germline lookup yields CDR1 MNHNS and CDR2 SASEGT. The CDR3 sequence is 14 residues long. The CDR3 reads CASSEGGPNTEAFF. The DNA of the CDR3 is TGTGCCAGCAGTGAAGGGGGCCCGAACACTGAAGCTTTCTTT.

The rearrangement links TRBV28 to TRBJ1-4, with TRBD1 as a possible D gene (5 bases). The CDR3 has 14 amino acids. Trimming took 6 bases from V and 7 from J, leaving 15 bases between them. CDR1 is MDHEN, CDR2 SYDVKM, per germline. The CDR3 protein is CASSLLRDSEKLFF. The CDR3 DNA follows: TGTGCCAGCAGCTTGCTCCGGGACTCTGAAAAACTGTTTTTT.

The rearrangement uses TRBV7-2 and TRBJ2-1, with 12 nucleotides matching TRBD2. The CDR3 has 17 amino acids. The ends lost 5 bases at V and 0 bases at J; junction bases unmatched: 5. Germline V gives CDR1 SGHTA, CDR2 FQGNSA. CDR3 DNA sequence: TGTGCCAGCAGCCCTCTAGCGGGGGGGCGCTCCTACAATGAGCAGTTCTTC. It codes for CASSPLAGGRSYNEQFF.

The CDR3 is CASSLGGRQPQHF. Written as DNA, the CDR3 is TGTGCCAGCAGTTTAGGGGGGCGCCAGCCCCAGCATTTT. The V call is TRBV12-3 or TRBV12-4, the J call TRBJ1-5; TRBD1 might be the D (6 bases). This CDR3 region has 13 residues. Trimming cost V 1 base and J 7 bases, with 8 bases left between them.

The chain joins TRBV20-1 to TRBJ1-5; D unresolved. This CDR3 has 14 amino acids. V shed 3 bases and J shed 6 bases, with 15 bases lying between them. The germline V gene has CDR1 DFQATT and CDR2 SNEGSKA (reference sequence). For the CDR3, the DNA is TGCAGTGCTAGTAAAGACGTATCTAGTCAGCCCCAGCATTTT. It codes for CSASKDVSSQPQHF.

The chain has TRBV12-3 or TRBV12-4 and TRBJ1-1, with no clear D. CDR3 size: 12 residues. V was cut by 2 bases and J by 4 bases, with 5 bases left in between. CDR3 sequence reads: CASSLYPTEAFF. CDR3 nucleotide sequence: TGTGCCAGCAGTTTATATCCCACTGAAGCTTTCTTT.

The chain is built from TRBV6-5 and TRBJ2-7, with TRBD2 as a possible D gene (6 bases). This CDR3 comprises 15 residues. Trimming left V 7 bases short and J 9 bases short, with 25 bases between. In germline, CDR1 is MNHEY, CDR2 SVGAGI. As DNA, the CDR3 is TGTGCCAGCACCCCAAAACCGGGACTCACACCTCGGCAGTACTTC. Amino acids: CASTPKPGLTPRQYF.

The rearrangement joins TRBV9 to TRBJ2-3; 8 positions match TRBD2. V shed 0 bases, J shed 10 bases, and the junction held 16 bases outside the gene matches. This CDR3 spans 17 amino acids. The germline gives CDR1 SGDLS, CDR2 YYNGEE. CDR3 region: CASSVATGGAQRSAQYF. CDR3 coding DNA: TGTGCCAGCAGCGTAGCTACGGGGGGGGCCCAAAGGAGTGCGCAGTATTTT.

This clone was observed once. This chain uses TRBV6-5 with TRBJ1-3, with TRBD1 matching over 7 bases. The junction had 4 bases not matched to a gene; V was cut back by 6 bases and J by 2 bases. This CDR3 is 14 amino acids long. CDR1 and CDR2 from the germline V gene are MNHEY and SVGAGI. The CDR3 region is CASRAGGAGNTIYF. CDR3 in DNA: TGTGCCAGCAGGGCAGGGGGTGCTGGAAACACCATATATTTT.

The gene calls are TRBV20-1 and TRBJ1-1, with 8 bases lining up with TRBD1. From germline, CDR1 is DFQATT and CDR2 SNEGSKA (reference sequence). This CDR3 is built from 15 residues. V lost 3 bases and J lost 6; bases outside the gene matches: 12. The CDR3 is CSASQTTGGGAEAFF. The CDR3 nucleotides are TGCAGTGCTAGTCAGACTACAGGGGGGGGTGCTGAAGCTTTCTTT.

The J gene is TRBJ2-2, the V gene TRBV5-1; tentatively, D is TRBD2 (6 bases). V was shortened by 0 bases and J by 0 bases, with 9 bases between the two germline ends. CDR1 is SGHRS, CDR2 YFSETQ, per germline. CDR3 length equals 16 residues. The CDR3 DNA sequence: TGCGCCAGCAGCTTGGCGACGGGGGCGAACACCGGGGAGCTGTTTTTT. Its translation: CASSLATGANTGELFF.

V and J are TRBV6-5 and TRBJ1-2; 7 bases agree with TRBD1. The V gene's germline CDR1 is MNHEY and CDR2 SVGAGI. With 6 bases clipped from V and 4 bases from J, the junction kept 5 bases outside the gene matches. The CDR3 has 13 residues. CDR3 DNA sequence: TGTGCCAGCAGAGAGGACAGGATCTATGGCTACACCTTC. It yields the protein CASREDRIYGYTF.

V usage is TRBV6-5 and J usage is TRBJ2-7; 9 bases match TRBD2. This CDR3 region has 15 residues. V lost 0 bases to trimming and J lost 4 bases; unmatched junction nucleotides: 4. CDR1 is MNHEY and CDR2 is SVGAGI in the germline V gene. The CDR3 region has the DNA TGTGCCAGCAGTTACTCGAGGCTAGCGGGATACGAGCAGTACTTC. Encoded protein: CASSYSRLAGYEQYF.

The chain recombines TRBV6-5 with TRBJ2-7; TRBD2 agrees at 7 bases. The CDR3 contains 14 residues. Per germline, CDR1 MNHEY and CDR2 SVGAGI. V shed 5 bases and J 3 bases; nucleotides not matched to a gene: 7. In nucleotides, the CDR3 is TGTGCCAGCAGTCGAACGACTAGCAGCTACGAGCAGTACTTC. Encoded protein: CASSRTTSSYEQYF.

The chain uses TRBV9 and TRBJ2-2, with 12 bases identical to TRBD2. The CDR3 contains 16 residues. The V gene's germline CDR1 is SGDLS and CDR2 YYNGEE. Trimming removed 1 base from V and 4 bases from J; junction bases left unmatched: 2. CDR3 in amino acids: CASSVTTSGSTGELFF. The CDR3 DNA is TGTGCCAGCAGCGTAACGACTAGCGGGAGCACCGGGGAGCTGTTTTTT.

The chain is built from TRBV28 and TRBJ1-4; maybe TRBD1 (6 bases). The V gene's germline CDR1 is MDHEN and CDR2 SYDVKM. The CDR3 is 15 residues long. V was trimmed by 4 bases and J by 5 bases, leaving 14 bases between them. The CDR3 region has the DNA TGTGCCAGCAGTTCCCTGGGGGCAGGGAATGAAAAACTGTTTTTT. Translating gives CASSSLGAGNEKLFF.

CDR3 sequence: CASSPQTRTVGSNIQYF. In DNA, the CDR3 is TGTGCCAGCTCACCGCAAACTAGGACAGTCGGTTCAAACATTCAGTACTTC. The genes are TRBV18 and TRBJ2-4; D possibly corresponds to TRBD1 (6 bases). V was shortened by 3 bases and J by 6 bases, with 21 bases between the two germline ends. CDR3 length equals 17 residues. Germline-derived CDR1 and CDR2 are KGHSH and LQKENI.

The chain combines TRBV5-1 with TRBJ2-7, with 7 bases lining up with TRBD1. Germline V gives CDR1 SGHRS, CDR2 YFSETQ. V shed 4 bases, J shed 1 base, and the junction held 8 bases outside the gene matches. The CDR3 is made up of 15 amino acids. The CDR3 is CASSPVEGASYEQYF. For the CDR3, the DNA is TGCGCCAGCAGCCCGGTAGAGGGGGCTTCCTACGAGCAGTACTTC.

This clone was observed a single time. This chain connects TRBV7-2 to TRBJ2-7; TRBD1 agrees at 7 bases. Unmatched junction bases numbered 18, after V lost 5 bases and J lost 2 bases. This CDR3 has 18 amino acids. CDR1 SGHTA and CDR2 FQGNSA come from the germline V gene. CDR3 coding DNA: TGTGCCAGCAGCCTTACCCACATCGGGGCAGGGGGTACCTACGAGCAGTACTTC. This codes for CASSLTHIGAGGTYEQYF.

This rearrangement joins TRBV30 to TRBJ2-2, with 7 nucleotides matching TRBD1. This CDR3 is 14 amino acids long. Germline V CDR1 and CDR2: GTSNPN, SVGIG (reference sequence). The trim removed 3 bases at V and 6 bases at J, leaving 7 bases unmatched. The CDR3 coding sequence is TGTGCCTGGAGAAGTACAGGGGCGTCCGGGGAGCTGTTTTTT. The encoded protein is CAWRSTGASGELFF.